A selection of T cell receptor beta chains follows, all from one sample in a study of T cell responses to AZD1222 COVID-19 vaccine. Profiling relied on immunoSEQ multiplex PCR, and the TCRdb table lists in-frame clones only, not all of them. The sample holds about 200,000 clones, around nine tenths seen once. This sample comprised peripheral blood, obtained 28 days after the second dose of the MenACWY control vaccine. The receptors were sampled from an adult who received the MenACWY meningococcal vaccine as a control. Each CDR3 is given with its conserved first and last residue.

j_call v_call cdr3_aa
TRBJ1-4 TRBV7-2 CASSFTATNEKLFF
TRBJ1-4 TRBV7-9 CASRDTPNEKLFF
TRBJ2-2 TRBV5-1 CASSSLAGANTGELFF
TRBJ2-7 TRBV6-6 CASSYDKSPEQYF
TRBJ1-5 TRBV3-1/TRBV3-2 CASSQGADQPQHF
TRBJ2-7 TRBV7-2 CASSPVTAGEQYF
TRBJ1-2 TRBV7-9 CASSWDLYGYTF
TRBJ2-1 TRBV11-2 CASSLDQGVYNEQFF
TRBJ2-2 TRBV19 CASSTWTENTGELFF
TRBJ1-5 TRBV27 CASSFRGDSPQHF
TRBJ2-3 TRBV5-1 CASSSNPATDTQYF
TRBJ2-1 TRBV5-4 CASSSPGTGEQFF
TRBJ2-2 TRBV9 CASSVKGSGRANTGELFF
TRBJ1-1 TRBV6-5 CASSYGTGLDTEAFF
TRBJ2-3 TRBV19 CASSKTGSTDTQYF
TRBJ1-1 TRBV5-1 CASSLSAGTEAFF
TRBJ1-1 TRBV24-1 CATSDLMNTEAFF
TRBJ1-2 TRBV7-2 CASSLPPEQVNYGYTF
TRBJ1-2 TRBV11-3 CASRRGGTNYGYTF
TRBJ2-7 TRBV14 CASRSSGPAHSYEQYF
TRBJ1-2 TRBV19 CASSIPGTEYGYTF
TRBJ2-3 TRBV7-6 CASSLKAGKGPDTQYF
TRBJ2-3 TRBV11-3 CASSSRSRDNTQYF
TRBJ2-3 TRBV27 CASSPSTDTQYF
TRBJ2-7 TRBV6-1 CASSEAGAQSKQYF
TRBJ1-1 TRBV3-1/TRBV3-2 CASSQVGDTEAFF
TRBJ2-5 TRBV7-2 CASSFVGGRRQETQYF
TRBJ1-2 TRBV7-8 CASSFSLEGNYGYTF
TRBJ1-6 TRBV5-1 CASSLEADNSPLHF
TRBJ2-3 TRBV9 CASSHPKRTSTDTQYF
TRBJ2-1 TRBV30 CAWGFSGNEQFF
TRBJ1-1 TRBV9 CASSVGSLGNTEAFF
TRBJ2-5 TRBV7-8 CASSLSLAGETQYF